These 3 T cell receptor beta chains share one sample of origin, sequenced in a study of blood T cell repertoires in COVID-19. Assay: immunoSEQ multiplex PCR; the TCRdb copy retains only in-frame clones and omits some. The repertoire holds just over 70,000 clones, with 80% as singletons. Sequenced input: peripheral blood. These receptors originate from a man between 65 and 85 years old who had recovered from COVID-19.

This clone has a single count. The chain is built from TRBV3-1 (or the pseudogene TRBV3-2) and TRBJ2-7; 13 bases are a match to TRBD2. With 4 bases clipped from V and 3 bases from J, the junction kept 6 bases outside the gene matches. Germline CDR1 and CDR2: LGHDT and YNNKEL (reference sequence). The CDR3 has 16 amino acids. The CDR3 DNA sequence: TGTGCCAGCAGCCCCGGGACTAGCGGGAACCGCTACGAGCAGTACTTC. Translated: CASSPGTSGNRYEQYF.

This rearrangement joins TRBV5-1 to TRBJ2-5, with TRBD1 matching 9 bases. V trimming: 4 bases; J trimming: 2 bases; junction bases outside the gene matches: 3. Germline loops: CDR1 SGHRS, CDR2 YFSETQ. The CDR3 consists of 14 residues. In DNA form, the CDR3 reads TGCGCCAGCAGCCGACAGGGGGTACAAGAGACCCAGTACTTC. Its translation is CASSRQGVQETQYF.

The chain recombines TRBV7-6 with TRBJ2-7; the match to TRBD1 covers 11 bases. This CDR3 comprises 14 residues. Germline V gene lookup returns CDR1 SGHVS and CDR2 FNYEAQ. The J segment lost 3 bases and the V segment lost 5 bases, leaving 3 bases of the junction unmatched. CDR3 sequence (DNA): TGTGCCAGCAGCCCCGGGACAGGGGGCTACGAGCAGTACTTC. Its protein product is CASSPGTGGYEQYF.